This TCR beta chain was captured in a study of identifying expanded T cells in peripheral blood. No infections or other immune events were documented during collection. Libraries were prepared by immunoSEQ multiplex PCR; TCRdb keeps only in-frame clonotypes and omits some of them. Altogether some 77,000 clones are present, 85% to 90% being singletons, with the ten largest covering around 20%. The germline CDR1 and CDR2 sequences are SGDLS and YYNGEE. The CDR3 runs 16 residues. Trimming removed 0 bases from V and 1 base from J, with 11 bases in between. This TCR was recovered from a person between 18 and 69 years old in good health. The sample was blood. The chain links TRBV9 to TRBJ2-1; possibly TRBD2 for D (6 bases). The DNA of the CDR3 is TGTGCCAGCAGCGTAGCACTAGCTTCATCCTACAATGAGCAGTTCTTC. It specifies CASSVALASSYNEQFF.